This TCR beta chain was sequenced for a study of blood T cell repertoires in COVID-19 (dated by TCRdb to 2018 to 2020). In the study overall: Samples covering the acute and convalescent phases of COVID-19 were provided by collaborators in the United States, Italy and Spain. The material from the prospective study consisted of cDNA or gDNA derived from T cells, B-cell-depleted T cells, or PBMCs. Subjects who had been exposed to COVID-19, were actively infected with it, or had recovered from it provided the deeply sampled blood TCRbeta repertoires that made up the dataset. The repertoires were released in a freely available public database intended as a resource for research on the immune response to SARS-CoV-2. The samples were drawn from the first 160 participants of the ongoing ImmuneRACE study and from more than 1,000 subjects provided by 6 global collaborators. The sample metadata nearly always contained a de-identified subject ID, COVID-19 status, age in years and sex. Where available, HLA class I and class II types were obtained from metadata supplied by the sample provider rather than from assay-based typing.

Study-wide findings and limitations: The quantity of clinical and demographic metadata differed by source and by participant and was supplied without curation.

The immunoSEQ Assay, a bias-controlled multiplex PCR, was used to amplify TCRbeta CDR3 regions from genomic DNA. The authors' pipeline ran thus. Within the assay, amplification of reference gene primers was used to estimate how many nucleated cells each sample contained. To quantify the absolute abundance of each unique TCRbeta CDR3 rearrangement, sequence reads were collapsed and filtered. For each sample, productive Simpson clonality was calculated by taking the square root of Simpson's diversity index across productive rearrangements. TCRdb's version of the immuneACCESS table is confined to in-frame rearrangements and falls short of the full clone set. An unresolved V gene accounts for under half of the shortfall where checked; the remainder is of unknown origin. For V, J and clone size, that table is used; D and trimming come from the DNA. For this sample the table gives about 270,000 clones, of which almost 85% were detected only once. Approximately 9.6% of the sample lies in the top ten.

Participants in the prospective study were enrolled through a virtual design, were aged about 18 to 90 years, and lived in fewer than 30 United States geographic areas. In the prospective study, participants were assigned to cohorts based on the clinical history participants reported in a screening survey and a study questionnaire. Mobile phlebotomists in the prospective study collected whole blood, serum and a nasopharyngeal or oropharyngeal swab from every participant. Over a roughly two-month period, participants in the prospective study had the option of providing additional blood draws and questionnaires. Before DNA extraction, blood samples from the prospective study were shipped at room temperature or frozen. Based on the germline V gene, the CDR1 and CDR2 sequences are SGHVS and FQNEAQ. Here V drops 3 bases and J drops 0 bases, and the junction holds 0 bases not matched to any gene. Measured from the cysteine to the phenylalanine, the CDR3 is 15 residues long. The entry retains the CDR3 DNA only, 45 bases that are in frame from base 1.

About this clone: It lacks a known antigen. Base qualities are missing; no much larger clone stands one base away.

This chain is built from TRBV7-8 and TRBJ1-3, and TRBD1 aligns with 9 junction nucleotides. Sample: PBMCs or T cells enriched from blood (not recorded which). The clonotype originates from a woman aged 50 to 65 with acute COVID-19. CDR3 loop: CASSLDRGSGNTIYF. The DNA sequence is given as TGTGCCAGCAGCTTGGACAGGGGCTCTGGAAACACCATATATTTT.